This T cell receptor beta chain was recovered during a study of cytomegalovirus exposure and HLA in healthy donors. PCR was performed using 60 Vbeta and 13 Jbeta primers. The protocol was immunoSEQ multiplex PCR, while the TCRdb copy is restricted to in-frame clones and leaves out a portion. The table lists 80,000 to 130,000 clones, more than 65% of them singletons, with over 4% in the top ten. The CDR3 is made up of 12 amino acids. Trimming cost V 7 bases and J 6 bases; bases outside gene matches: 1. Germline V gives CDR1 LNHDA, CDR2 SQIVND (reference sequence). This sequence was found in a woman under 30 in good health and CMV-seropositive. Sequencing used PBMCs. The chain employs TRBV19 and TRBJ2-1; TRBD1 aligns across 9 bases. The CDR3 DNA is TGTGCCAGTATGACAGGGGGCAATGAGCAGTTCTTC. It specifies CASMTGGNEQFF.